The T cell receptor (beta chain) under discussion was sequenced for a study of beta chain features in type 1 diabetes. Every bit of the isolated RNA underwent reverse transcription, so sequencing read expressed TCRB transcripts. Profiled with immunoSEQ multiplex PCR; TCRdb holds only in-frame clones, not every one. The data show about 360,000 clones, roughly 13% seen once. On this clone itself: Its antigen is undetermined. Distinct nucleotide sequences in the sample also encode this CDR3.

V shed 3 bases and J shed 5 bases, with 5 bases lying between them. The CDR3 is 11 amino acids. The V gene's germline CDR1 is SGHRS and CDR2 YFSETQ. Study-wide results and limits: VDJ junctions sequenced from type 1 diabetes patients showed fewer insertions and more deletions.

The receptor was derived from a man aged 18 to 29 in good health. The chain couples TRBV5-1 to TRBJ2-5, with unresolved D. Sequenced material: naive CD4+ T cells from blood. The CDR3 region is CASSSGETQYF. As DNA, the CDR3 is TGCGCCAGCAGCTCCGGGGAGACCCAGTACTTC.